This TCR beta chain was recovered during a study of somatic mutations in cytotoxic T cells in rheumatoid arthritis. Study at large: Using a FACSAria II or Sony SH800, a portion of the V beta antibody-stained T-cell populations were flow-sorted at nearly 100% purity, and among those populations were V beta1+ cells that were then sequenced for TCRB. Whole-study findings and limits: A rise in CD8+ clonality with age was seen in rheumatoid arthritis patients but not in healthy controls. The antigen targets of the expanded CD8+ clones were unknown.

The repertoire was sequenced with immunoSEQ multiplex PCR; TCRdb's copy has only in-frame clones and lacks some. The sample records 8,500 to 11,000 clones, around 81% being singletons. In regard to this clone: Its cognate antigen is unknown.

Using positive magnetic bead selection on an AutoMACS, CD4+ and CD8+ cells were isolated, after which their purity was checked by flow cytometry. V shed 4 bases and J shed 5 bases, with 14 bases lying between them. CDR1 is MGHDK and CDR2 is SYGVNS in the germline V gene. This CDR3 is built from 14 residues. The chain has TRBV25-1 and TRBJ1-1, with a tentative D call TRBD1 (6 bases). The sequence came from a woman between 45 and 65 years old in good health. Specimen: CD8+ T cells sorted from blood. CDR3 nucleotide sequence: TGTGCCAGCAGTGCCAACAGGGTAAGGACTGAAGCTTTCTTT. Translation: CASSANRVRTEAFF.